This entry is about one TCR beta chain. These data come from a study of blood T cell repertoires in COVID-19. Study overall: Researchers got acute and convalescent COVID-19 samples from the United States, Italy and Spain. Sources were T cells, B-cell-depleted T cells, or PBMCs; the material itself was cDNA or gDNA.

The germline V gene encodes CDR1 SEHNR and CDR2 FQNEAQ (reference sequence). The trim removed 4 bases at V and 4 bases at J, leaving 8 bases unmatched. The CDR3 covers 18 residues. Authors' data handling: Estimates of nucleated cell counts were drawn from the amplification of reference gene primers. Profiled with immunoSEQ multiplex PCR; TCRdb holds only in-frame clones, not every one. V and J calls and clone size are as listed in that table; D and trimming were resolved from the DNA. Of under 300,000 clones listed, 82% are singletons. The source is a woman aged 55-69 years with active or convalescent COVID-19. The gene calls are TRBV7-9 and TRBJ1-6, with 12 positions matching TRBD1. Sequencing input: peripheral blood. DNA of the CDR3: TGTGCCAGCAGCTCAAGGGGGACAGGGGGCAATTATAATTCACCCCTCCACTTT. It yields the protein CASSSRGTGGNYNSPLHF.